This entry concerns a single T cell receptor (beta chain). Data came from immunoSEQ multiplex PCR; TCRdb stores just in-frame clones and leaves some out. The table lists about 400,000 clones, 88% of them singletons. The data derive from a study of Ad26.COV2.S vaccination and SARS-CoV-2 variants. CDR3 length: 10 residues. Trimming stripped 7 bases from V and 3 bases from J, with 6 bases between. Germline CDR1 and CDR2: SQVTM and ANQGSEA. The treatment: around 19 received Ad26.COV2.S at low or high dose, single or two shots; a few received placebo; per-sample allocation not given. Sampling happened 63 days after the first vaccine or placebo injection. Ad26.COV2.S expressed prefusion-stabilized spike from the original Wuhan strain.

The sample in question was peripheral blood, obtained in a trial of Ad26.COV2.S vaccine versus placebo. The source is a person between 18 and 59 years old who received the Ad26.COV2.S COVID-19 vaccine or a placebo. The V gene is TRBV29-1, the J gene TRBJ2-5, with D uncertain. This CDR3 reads CSALEETQYF. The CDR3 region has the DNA TGCAGCGCCCTAGAAGAGACCCAGTACTTC.